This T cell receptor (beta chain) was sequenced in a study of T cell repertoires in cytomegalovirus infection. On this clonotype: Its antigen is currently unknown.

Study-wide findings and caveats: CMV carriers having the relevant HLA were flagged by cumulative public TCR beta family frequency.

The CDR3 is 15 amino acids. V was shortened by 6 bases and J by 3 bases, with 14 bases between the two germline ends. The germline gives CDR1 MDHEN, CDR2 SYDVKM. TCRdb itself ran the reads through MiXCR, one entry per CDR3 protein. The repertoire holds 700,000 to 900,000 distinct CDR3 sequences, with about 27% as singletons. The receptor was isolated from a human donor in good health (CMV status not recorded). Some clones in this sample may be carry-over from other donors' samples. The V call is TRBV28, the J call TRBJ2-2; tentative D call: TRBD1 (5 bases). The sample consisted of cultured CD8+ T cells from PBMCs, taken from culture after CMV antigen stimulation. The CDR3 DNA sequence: TGTGCCAGCAGGGACAAAAGGCTCGACACCGGGGAGCTGTTTTTT. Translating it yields CASRDKRLDTGELFF.